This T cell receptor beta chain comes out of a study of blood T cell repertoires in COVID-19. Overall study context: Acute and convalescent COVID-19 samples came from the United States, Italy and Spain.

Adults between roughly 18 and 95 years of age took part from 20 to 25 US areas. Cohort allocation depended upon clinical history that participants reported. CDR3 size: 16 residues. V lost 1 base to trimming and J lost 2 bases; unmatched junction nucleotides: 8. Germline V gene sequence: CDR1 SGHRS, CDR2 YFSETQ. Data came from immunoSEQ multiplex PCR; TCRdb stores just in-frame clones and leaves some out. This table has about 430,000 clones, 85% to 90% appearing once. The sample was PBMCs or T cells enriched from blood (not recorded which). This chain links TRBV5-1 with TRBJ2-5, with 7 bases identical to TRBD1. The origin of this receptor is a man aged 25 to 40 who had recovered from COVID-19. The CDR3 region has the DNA TGCGCCAGCAGCTTGCACCCTGGGACAGTACAAGAGACCCAGTACTTC. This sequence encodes CASSLHPGTVQETQYF.